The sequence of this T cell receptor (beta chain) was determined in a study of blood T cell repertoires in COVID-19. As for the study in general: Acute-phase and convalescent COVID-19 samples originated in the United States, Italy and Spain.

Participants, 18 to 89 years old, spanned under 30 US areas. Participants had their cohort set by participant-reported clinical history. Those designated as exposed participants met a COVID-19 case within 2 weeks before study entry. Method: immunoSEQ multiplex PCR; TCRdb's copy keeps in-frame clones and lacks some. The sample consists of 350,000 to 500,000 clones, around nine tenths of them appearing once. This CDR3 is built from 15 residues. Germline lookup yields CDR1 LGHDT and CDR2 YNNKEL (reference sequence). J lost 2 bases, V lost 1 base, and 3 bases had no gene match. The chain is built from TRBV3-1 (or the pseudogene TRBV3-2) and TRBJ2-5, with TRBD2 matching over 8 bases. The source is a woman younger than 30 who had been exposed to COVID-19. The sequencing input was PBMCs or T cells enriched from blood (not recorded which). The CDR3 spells CASSQGSGGQETQYF. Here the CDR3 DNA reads TGTGCCAGCAGCCAAGGGAGCGGGGGACAAGAGACCCAGTACTTC.